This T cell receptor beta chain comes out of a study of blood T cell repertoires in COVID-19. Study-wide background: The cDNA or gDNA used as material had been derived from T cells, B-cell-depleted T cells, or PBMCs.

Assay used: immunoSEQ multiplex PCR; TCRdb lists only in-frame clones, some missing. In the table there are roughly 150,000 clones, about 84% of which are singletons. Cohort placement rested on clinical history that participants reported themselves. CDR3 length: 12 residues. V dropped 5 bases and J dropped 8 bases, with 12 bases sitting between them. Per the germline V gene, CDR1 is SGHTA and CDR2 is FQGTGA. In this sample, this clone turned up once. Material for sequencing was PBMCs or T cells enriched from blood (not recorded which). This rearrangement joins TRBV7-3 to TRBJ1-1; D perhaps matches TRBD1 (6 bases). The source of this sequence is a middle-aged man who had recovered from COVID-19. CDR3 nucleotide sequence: TGTGCCAGCAGCCTTCCGGGGGGCGAAGCTTTCTTT. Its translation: CASSLPGGEAFF.